Listed here are 26 T cell receptor beta chains from one sample, sequenced in a study of shared clonotypes between healthy human individuals. Sequenced by immunoSEQ multiplex PCR; TCRdb stores in-frame clones only, minus some. The sample lists roughly 1,600,000 clones, 97% to 99% seen once, with approximately 0.38% in the top ten. The sequenced sample consisted of naive CD4+ T cells sorted from blood. Documented subset: CD45RA+ positively selected. The receptors here all came from a young man in good health.

The chain employs TRBV7-9 and TRBJ2-7; TRBD2 agrees at 8 bases. Germline V gives CDR1 SEHNR, CDR2 FQNEAQ (reference sequence). The CDR3 is 16 residues long. V dropped 4 bases and J dropped 2; count of bases not matched to a gene: 10. The CDR3 DNA sequence: TGTGCCAGCAGCTCGGCCACAGCGGGGGCTCCCTACGAGCAGTACTTC. This gives the protein CASSSATAGAPYEQYF.

The chain combines TRBV4-1 with TRBJ1-1; D possibly corresponds to TRBD1 (5 bases). CDR3 length: 18 amino acids. Trimming took off 0 bases at V and 0 bases at J, with 17 bases between the two ends. Germline-derived CDR1 and CDR2 are MGHRA and YSYEKL. CDR3 residues: CASSQEVPQATMNTEAFF. In DNA form, the CDR3 reads TGCGCCAGCAGCCAAGAGGTCCCACAGGCGACCATGAACACTGAAGCTTTCTTT.

Concerning this clone itself: Other DNA sequences of this sample code for an identical CDR3. The chain is built from TRBV7-8 and TRBJ2-3, with 11 bases identical to TRBD2. CDR3 length: 16 residues. Unmatched junction bases numbered 4, after V lost 5 bases and J lost 0 bases. The germline gives CDR1 SGHVS, CDR2 FQNEAQ. The CDR3 sequence is CASSLRLAGSTDTQYF. CDR3 nucleotide sequence: TGTGCCAGCAGCCTGAGACTAGCGGGGAGCACAGATACGCAGTATTTT.

This sequence joins TRBV23-1 and TRBJ2-7; maybe TRBD1 (5 bases). TRBV23-1 is known as an ORF, though its function is uncertain. Trimming removed 0 bases from V and 6 bases from J, with 21 bases in between. CDR3 length: 17 amino acids. The CDR3, as DNA: TGCGCCAGCAGTCAATCCCACGAATTTCGGACACCCTCCGAGCAGTACTTC. Translation: CASSQSHEFRTPSEQYF.

The chain combines TRBV4-1 with TRBJ2-2, with unresolved D. Germline V gene lookup returns CDR1 MGHRA and CDR2 YSYEKL. CDR3 size: 14 residues. Trimming took off 1 base at V and 5 bases at J, with 8 bases between the two ends. CDR3 residues: CASSQVEWTGELFF. The CDR3 region has the DNA TGCGCCAGCAGCCAAGTTGAGTGGACCGGGGAGCTGTTTTTT.

The chain has TRBV29-1 and TRBJ1-1, with D maybe TRBD1 (6 bases). CDR1 is SQVTM and CDR2 is ANQGSEA in the germline V gene. V lost 2 bases and J lost 6, with 13 bases in between. The length of the CDR3 is 13 residues. The CDR3 region is CSVERRGRAEAFF. CDR3 DNA sequence: TGCAGCGTTGAACGCAGGGGTCGCGCTGAAGCTTTCTTT.

This clone was recorded once. The chain is built from TRBV5-1 and TRBJ2-7; 8 nucleotides agree with TRBD1. The germline V gene encodes CDR1 SGHRS and CDR2 YFSETQ. CDR3 length equals 17 residues. The junction had 15 bases not matched to a gene; V was cut back by 3 bases and J by 4 bases. In DNA, the CDR3 is TGCGCCAGCAGCTGGCCCTACGGACAGGGAAAGACTTACGAGCAGTACTTC. Protein: CASSWPYGQGKTYEQYF. Full variable domain (missing parts from reference TRBV5-1 and TRBJ2-7): KAGVTQTPRYLIKTRGQQVTLSCSPISGHRSVSWYQQTPGQGLQFLFEYFSETQRNKGNFPGRFSGRQFSNSRSEMNVSTLELGDSALYLCASSWPYGQGKTYEQYFGPGTRLTVT.

This chain uses TRBV4-2 with TRBJ2-3; D is perhaps TRBD2 (5 bases). With 0 bases removed from V and 2 bases from J, the gap between germline ends came to 24 bases. Germline CDR1 is LGHNA and CDR2 is YNFKEQ. The CDR3 contains 20 residues. In DNA form, the CDR3 reads TGTGCCAGCAGCCAAGAACGTTGGAGCGTGGCTAGCTGGAACACAGATACGCAGTATTTT. Protein: CASSQERWSVASWNTDTQYF.

The rearrangement links TRBV15 to TRBJ2-5; 14 bases match TRBD2. The CDR3 contains 16 residues. The J segment lost 7 bases and the V segment lost 2 bases, leaving 6 bases of the junction unmatched. Germline CDR1 reads LNHNV; CDR2 reads YYDKDF (reference sequence). The CDR3 sequence: CATSRSGTSGRGTQYF. The CDR3 DNA is TGTGCCACCAGCAGATCGGGGACTAGCGGGAGAGGGACCCAGTACTTC.

This sequence joins TRBV7-9 and TRBJ1-1; D is ambiguous. Germline loops: CDR1 SEHNR, CDR2 FQNEAQ (reference sequence). The CDR3 has 16 amino acids. With 1 base removed from V and 1 base from J, the gap between germline ends came to 13 bases. Written as DNA, the CDR3 is TGTGCCAGCAGCTTAGGCCCCCCCCGGGAGAACACTGAAGCTTTCTTT. Its protein product is CASSLGPPRENTEAFF. Variable domain in full (rest from reference TRBV7-9 and TRBJ1-1): DTGVSQNPRHKITKRGQNVTFRCDPISEHNRLYWYRQTLGQGPEFLTYFQNEAQLEKSRLLSDRFSAERPKGSFSTLEIQRTEQGDSAMYLCASSLGPPRENTEAFFGQGTRLTVV.

The rearrangement joins TRBV9 to TRBJ2-7; D is unclear. The V gene lost 4 bases and the J gene lost 3 bases, with 8 bases spanning the gap. This CDR3 spans 12 amino acids. Germline V gives CDR1 SGDLS, CDR2 YYNGEE. CDR3 DNA sequence: TGTGCCAGCAGCAGGGATAACTACGAGCAGTACTTC. It encodes CASSRDNYEQYF.

V and J are TRBV11-2 and TRBJ1-2; 9 bases align to TRBD1. The CDR3 contains 15 residues. The V segment lost 5 bases and the J segment 5 bases; nucleotides outside the gene matches: 9. Germline CDR1 reads SGHAT; CDR2 reads FQNNGV. CDR3 in DNA: TGTGCCAGCAGCCCACAGGGGGCGCGTCGGTATGGCTACACCTTC. This translates into CASSPQGARRYGYTF.

About this clone itself: Other DNA sequences from this sample encode an identical CDR3 as well. V and J are TRBV7-9 and TRBJ1-1; TRBD1 is a possible D gene (5 bases). CDR3 length: 13 amino acids. The germline V gene encodes CDR1 SEHNR and CDR2 FQNEAQ (reference sequence). With 5 bases removed from V and 2 bases from J, the gap between germline ends came to 9 bases. CDR3 in amino acids: CASSPDSNTEAFF. The CDR3 DNA reads TGTGCCAGCAGCCCCGACAGCAACACTGAAGCTTTCTTT. Together with reference TRBV7-9 and TRBJ1-1, the CDR3 gives the full variable domain: DTGVSQNPRHKITKRGQNVTFRCDPISEHNRLYWYRQTLGQGPEFLTYFQNEAQLEKSRLLSDRFSAERPKGSFSTLEIQRTEQGDSAMYLCASSPDSNTEAFFGQGTRLTVV.

The V gene is TRBV19, the J gene TRBJ2-2; 7 nucleotides line up with TRBD1. Germline CDR1 and CDR2: LNHDA and SQIVND (reference sequence). With 5 bases clipped from V and 7 bases from J, the junction kept 13 bases outside the gene matches. This CDR3 is 16 amino acids long. For the CDR3, the DNA is TGTGCCAGTAGTCTCACCCCGGACAGGTTCTACGGGGAGCTGTTTTTT. Protein sequence: CASSLTPDRFYGELFF.

The chain uses TRBV10-3 and TRBJ2-3; a weak D match, TRBD1 (5 bases). The length of the CDR3 is 14 residues. Trimming took off 4 bases at V and 6 bases at J, with 14 bases between the two ends. The germline V gene encodes CDR1 ENHRY and CDR2 SYGVKD. The CDR3 DNA reads as TGTGCCATCAGTGCGCTAGGGGCCGTGGATACGCAGTATTTT. It specifies CAISALGAVDTQYF.

The chain carries TRBV18 and TRBJ2-7; 9 nucleotides line up with TRBD2. The CDR3 is 18 amino acids. Trimming took 2 bases from V and 4 from J; bases not matched to a gene: 15. Germline CDR1 and CDR2: KGHSH and LQKENI. The CDR3 DNA reads TGTGCCAGCTCACCAATGTCCGCTAGCGGGGACGTAGTGTACGAGCAGTACTTC. It yields the protein CASSPMSASGDVVYEQYF. The whole variable domain, remainder taken from reference TRBV18 and TRBJ2-7, is NAGVMQNPRHLVRRRGQEARLRCSPMKGHSHVYWYRQLPEEGLKFMVYLQKENIIDESGMPKERFSAEFPKEGPSILRIQQVVRGDSAAYFCASSPMSASGDVVYEQYFGPGTRLTVT.

As to this clone: Within the sample, other DNA sequences also encode this same CDR3. This chain uses TRBV5-4 with TRBJ2-1, with 10 bases matching TRBD2. V shed 0 bases and J 3 bases; nucleotides not matched to a gene: 0. This CDR3 has 15 residues. Germline loops: CDR1 SGHNT, CDR2 YYREEE (reference sequence). CDR3 coding DNA: TGTGCCAGCAGCTTGGGACTAGCGGGCTACAATGAGCAGTTCTTC. This sequence encodes CASSLGLAGYNEQFF.

Turning to this clone: One end of the junction is discordant with germline, which a read error may explain. The chain carries TRBV7-9 and TRBJ2-7; D is uncertain. CDR3 length equals 15 residues. Germline V lookup: CDR1 SEHNR, CDR2 FQNEAQ (reference sequence). In nucleotides, the CDR3 is TGTGCCAGCAGCTTAGCGGCAGCAGCCTCCGACGAGCAGTACTTC. Protein product: CASSLAAAASDEQYF.

The V gene is TRBV7-8, the J gene TRBJ1-2, with D maybe TRBD1 (5 bases). From germline, CDR1 is SGHVS and CDR2 FQNEAQ. The length of the CDR3 is 12 residues. Trimming pared 2 bases from V and 10 bases from J, leaving 11 bases between. The DNA for the CDR3 is TGTGCCAGCAGCTTAAGGGGCGGCGACTACACCTTC. Translating gives CASSLRGGDYTF. Full variable domain (missing parts from reference TRBV7-8 and TRBJ1-2): GAGVSQSPRYKVAKRGQDVALRCDPISGHVSLFWYQQALGQGPEFLTYFQNEAQLDKSGLPSDRFFAERPEGSVSTLKIQRTQQEDSAVYLCASSLRGGDYTFGSGTRLTVV.

This chain joins TRBV5-1 and TRBJ2-7, with D perhaps TRBD2 (6 bases). The CDR3 covers 14 residues. From germline, CDR1 is SGHRS and CDR2 YFSETQ. Trimming removed 5 bases from V and 0 bases from J, with 12 bases in between. Here the CDR3 reads CASRRDGSSYEQYF. CDR3 nucleotides: TGCGCCAGCAGACGAGACGGGAGCTCCTACGAGCAGTACTTC.

V is TRBV5-4 and J is TRBJ2-2; the D is unclear. Deletions cut 3 bases from V and 1 base from J, with 10 bases between. Germline V gene sequence: CDR1 SGHNT, CDR2 YYREEE (reference sequence). The CDR3 extends over 15 amino acids. The chain's CDR3 is CASSSRRENTGELFF. DNA of the CDR3: TGTGCCAGCAGCTCCCGACGAGAGAACACCGGGGAGCTGTTTTTT.

The chain joins TRBV10-2 to TRBJ2-3; TRBD2 matches 12 bases. Per germline, CDR1 WSHSY and CDR2 SAAADI. This CDR3 is 16 amino acids long. V was pared by 6 bases and J by 4 bases, with 8 bases of the junction left unmatched. The CDR3 DNA sequence: TGCGCCAGCAGACCAAAGACTAGCGGGAGCGCAGATACGCAGTATTTT. Translated: CASRPKTSGSADTQYF.

This rearrangement joins TRBV9 to TRBJ2-3, with no clear D. The ends were cut back, 0 bases at V and 4 bases at J, with 12 bases in the middle. The CDR3 is 15 amino acids. Germline CDR1 is SGDLS and CDR2 is YYNGEE. CDR3 protein: CASSVGYPRPDTQYF. The CDR3 nucleotides are TGTGCCAGCAGCGTAGGGTATCCTAGACCAGATACGCAGTATTTT.

This clone was seen only once. CDR3 in DNA: TGTGCCAGCAGCCCACGTCCCGACGGTTACAATGAGCAGTTCTTC. Its protein product is CASSPRPDGYNEQFF. The chain carries TRBV7-2 and TRBJ2-1; D gene unclear. Germline V gene sequence: CDR1 SGHTA, CDR2 FQGNSA. The CDR3 spans 15 residues. V was trimmed by 5 bases and J by 4 bases, leaving 15 bases between them.

The J gene is TRBJ2-5, the V gene TRBV27; the D gene is possibly TRBD1 (7 bases). The CDR3 contains 17 residues. V lost 2 bases to trimming and J lost 9 bases, with 25 bases between them. Looked up from germline, CDR1 is MNHEY and CDR2 is SMNVEV (reference sequence). The CDR3 protein is CASSLSWRGQWDRPQYF. CDR3 bases: TGTGCCAGCAGTTTAAGTTGGAGGGGGCAGTGGGATCGGCCCCAGTACTTC.

The V gene is TRBV25-1, the J gene TRBJ2-7; 8 positions match TRBD1. CDR1 is MGHDK, CDR2 SYGVNS, per germline. The CDR3 spans 13 residues. The J segment lost 2 bases and the V segment lost 6 bases, leaving 3 bases of the junction unmatched. The CDR3 nucleotides are TGTGCCAGCAGCCGGGACAGGACCTACGAGCAGTACTTC. Translating gives CASSRDRTYEQYF.